This T cell receptor (beta chain) was captured in a study of T cell repertoires in cytomegalovirus infection. In the study overall: In public TCR beta signatures, there were indications of both CMV infection and matching HLA type.

MiXCR, applied by TCRdb to the reads, yields one record per CDR3 protein. Here the sample spans approximately 730,000 distinct CDR3 sequences, 25% to 30% being singletons. This clonotype was found a few times. Antigen unknown. Trimming took 5 bases from V and 8 from J, leaving 9 bases between them. This CDR3 has 11 amino acids. Germline V gene data show CDR1 as SGHTA and CDR2 as FQGNSA. The chain recombines TRBV7-2 with TRBJ1-2; D unresolved. The origin of this receptor is a human donor in good health (CMV status not recorded). Some clones in this sample may be carry-over from other donors' samples. Sequenced material: cultured CD8+ T cells from PBMCs, taken from culture after CMV antigen stimulation. For the CDR3, the DNA is TGTGCCAGCAGCAGGGAGTCCGGCTACACCTTC. Its protein product is CASSRESGYTF.